This T cell receptor beta chain was sequenced during a study of T cell responses to AZD1222 COVID-19 vaccine. This clone has only one observation. Only in-frame clones appear in the TCRdb table, and some are missing; sequencing was by immunoSEQ multiplex PCR. The sample comprises 80,000 or so clones, roughly nine tenths of which are singletons, and approximately 5.2% rests with the top ten. The CDR3 contains 11 residues. The germline V and J ends were trimmed by 5 bases and 6 bases, with 6 bases remaining between them. The sequencing here drew on peripheral blood, taken on day 0 of AZD1222 vaccination. The chain links TRBV12-3 or TRBV12-4 to TRBJ2-3; unclear D gene. This receptor was identified in an adult in good health. DNA of the CDR3: TGTGCCAGCAGTCCCCTGGATACGCAGTATTTT. Its protein is CASSPLDTQYF.